These 23 T cell receptor beta chains originate from one sample sequenced in a study of blood T cell repertoires in COVID-19. The table came from immunoSEQ multiplex PCR; TCRdb's copy has only in-frame clones and leaves some out. The sample holds tens of thousands of clones, 88% seen once. Sequencing input: peripheral blood. Source of these receptors: a human donor in a cohort sampled during active COVID-19.

V and J are TRBV14 and TRBJ1-6; D is perhaps TRBD1 (6 bases). Trimming took off 4 bases at V and 6 bases at J, with 13 bases between the two ends. In germline, CDR1 is SGHDN, CDR2 FVKESK. The CDR3 runs to 15 residues. The CDR3 reads CASSLNGQFNSPLHF. DNA for the CDR3: TGTGCCAGCAGCCTCAACGGACAGTTTAATTCACCCCTCCACTTT.

The CDR3 spells CASSPNAYYEQYF. The CDR3 DNA reads as TGTGCCAGTAGCCCTAACGCCTACTACGAGCAGTACTTC. J is TRBJ2-7 and V is TRBV19, with D hard to call. With 6 bases removed from V and 3 bases from J, the gap between germline ends came to 12 bases. Germline-derived CDR1 and CDR2 are LNHDA and SQIVND (reference sequence). The CDR3 has 13 amino acids.

J is TRBJ1-2 and V is TRBV28; 7 nucleotides agree with TRBD1. This CDR3 is built from 13 residues. The germline CDR1 and CDR2 sequences are MDHEN and SYDVKM. After removal of 2 bases from V and 10 bases from J, the junction contained 7 bases not matched to a gene. The CDR3: CASSLPSGGVYTF. In nucleotides, the CDR3 is TGTGCCAGCAGTTTACCCTCAGGGGGTGTCTACACCTTC.

This chain links TRBV20-1 with TRBJ2-5, with TRBD2 identical over 11 bases. Unmatched junction bases numbered 2, after V lost 3 bases and J lost 5 bases. This CDR3 spans 13 amino acids. Looked up from germline, CDR1 is DFQATT and CDR2 is SNEGSKA (reference sequence). CDR3 region: CSASPSGRETQYF. Here the CDR3 DNA reads TGCAGTGCTAGTCCTAGCGGGAGGGAGACCCAGTACTTC.

CDR3 residues: CASMRRAGEKLFF. The CDR3 DNA sequence: TGTGCCAGCATGAGGCGGGCCGGTGAAAAACTGTTTTTT. The chain is built from TRBV27 and TRBJ1-4; D gene unclear. Trimming took 7 bases from V and 7 from J, leaving 13 bases between them. CDR1 MNHEY and CDR2 SMNVEV come from the germline V gene (reference sequence). The CDR3 sequence is 13 residues long.

V usage is TRBV5-4 and J usage is TRBJ2-1; D perhaps matches TRBD1 (8 bases). CDR1 is SGHNT and CDR2 is YYREEE in the germline V gene (reference sequence). The V end was cut by 0 bases, the J end by 5 bases, with 12 bases between. This CDR3 has 15 residues. The chain's CDR3 is CASSLGTGRDNEQFF. The CDR3 DNA follows: TGTGCCAGCAGCTTGGGGACAGGGAGGGACAATGAGCAGTTCTTC.

This clone occurred once. The chain combines TRBV9 with TRBJ1-1, with D perhaps matching TRBD1 (6 bases). Germline assignment: CDR1 SGDLS and CDR2 YYNGEE. The germline V and J ends were trimmed by 3 bases and 1 base, with 10 bases remaining between them. The CDR3 is made up of 14 amino acids. In DNA, the CDR3 is TGTGCCAGCAGCGCACAGGGCGCGAACACTGAAGCTTTCTTT. This sequence encodes CASSAQGANTEAFF.

The chain joins TRBV9 to TRBJ2-2, with D tentatively TRBD1 (6 bases). This CDR3 spans 12 amino acids. Trimming left V 8 bases short and J 5 bases short, with 10 bases between. The germline V gene encodes CDR1 SGDLS and CDR2 YYNGEE. The CDR3 region is CASGQSTGELFF. The DNA for the CDR3 is TGTGCCAGTGGACAGTCAACCGGGGAGCTGTTTTTT.

The chain employs TRBV24-1 and TRBJ1-2; possible D gene TRBD1, 5 bases. Germline V gene data show CDR1 as KGHDR and CDR2 as SFDVKD. The CDR3 totals 15 residues. V was shortened by 4 bases and J by 6 bases, with 17 bases between the two germline ends. The CDR3 protein is CATSETTGLHDGYTF. The CDR3 DNA reads as TGTGCCACCAGTGAAACAACGGGACTACACGATGGCTACACCTTC.

The V call is TRBV2, the J call TRBJ2-6; D is ambiguous. This CDR3 contains 15 residues. V was pared by 1 base and J by 0 bases, with 4 bases between. Germline V CDR1 and CDR2: SNHLY, FYNNEI. This CDR3 reads CASSEVLSGANVLTF. CDR3 bases: TGTGCCAGCAGTGAAGTCCTCTCTGGGGCCAACGTCCTGACTTTC.

The V and J genes are TRBV19 and TRBJ1-2, with D possibly TRBD1 on 6 matching bases. CDR1 is LNHDA and CDR2 is SQIVND in the germline V gene (reference sequence). Trimming took 4 bases from V and 4 from J, leaving 10 bases between them. The CDR3 covers 13 residues. The CDR3 spells CASSNGQFYGYTF. The CDR3 bases are TGTGCCAGTAGTAACGGACAGTTCTATGGCTACACCTTC.

This clone occurred once. The V and J genes are TRBV27 and TRBJ1-4; D is uncertain. The CDR3 runs to 15 residues. V dropped 6 bases and J dropped 5 bases, with 16 bases sitting between them. Germline loops: CDR1 MNHEY, CDR2 SMNVEV (reference sequence). This CDR3 is CASRIKGTANEKLFF. CDR3 nucleotide sequence: TGTGCCAGCAGAATTAAAGGTACAGCAAATGAAAAACTGTTTTTT.

This clone was picked up one time. The chain uses TRBV24-1 and TRBJ2-3; TRBD1 aligns across 10 bases. This CDR3 has 13 amino acids. The germline CDR1 and CDR2 sequences are KGHDR and SFDVKD. V was pared by 8 bases and J by 5 bases, with 3 bases of the junction left unmatched. The CDR3 sequence: CATKTGGGDTQYF. The CDR3 region has the DNA TGTGCCACCAAGACAGGGGGCGGAGATACGCAGTATTTT.

The chain couples TRBV25-1 to TRBJ2-7, with 12 positions matching TRBD2. The CDR3 totals 17 residues. The ends lost 5 bases at V and 0 bases at J; junction bases unmatched: 8. CDR1 is MGHDK, CDR2 SYGVNS, per germline. In DNA, the CDR3 is TGTGCCAGCAGTACCCGGACTAGCGGGGCCAGCTCCTACGAGCAGTACTTC. Translation: CASSTRTSGASSYEQYF.

This sequence joins TRBV7-2 and TRBJ2-1; TRBD2 matches at 8 bases. The CDR3 is 17 amino acids. Germline CDR1 is SGHTA and CDR2 is FQGNSA. The V and J ends lost 5 bases and 1 base, in that order; junction bases with no gene match: 10. The CDR3 nucleotides read TGTGCCAGCAGCCTCCGGGGGAGCGGGAGTTCCTACAATGAGCAGTTCTTC. It codes for CASSLRGSGSSYNEQFF.

This chain connects TRBV25-1 to TRBJ2-4, with D possibly TRBD2 on 6 matching bases. Germline assignment: CDR1 MGHDK and CDR2 SYGVNS. Trimming stripped 1 base from V and 5 bases from J, with 12 bases between. The CDR3 totals 15 residues. The CDR3 sequence: CASSEFGSGENIQYF. DNA for the CDR3: TGTGCCAGCAGTGAATTCGGGTCGGGGGAAAACATTCAGTACTTC.

This chain connects TRBV27 to TRBJ2-3; D not certain. CDR1 MNHEY and CDR2 SMNVEV come from the germline V gene (reference sequence). The CDR3 length is 13 residues. Deletions cut 3 bases from V and 1 base from J, with 5 bases between. DNA for the CDR3: TGTGCCAGCAGTTTCTCCCGCACAGATACGCAGTATTTT. It translates to CASSFSRTDTQYF.

The rearrangement joins TRBV3-1 (or the pseudogene TRBV3-2) to TRBJ1-3; no clear D gene. The CDR3 extends over 15 amino acids. Trimming stripped 7 bases from V and 0 bases from J, with 13 bases between. Germline V gives CDR1 LGHDT, CDR2 YNNKEL (reference sequence). The CDR3 loop is CASTHLQNSGNTIYF. The CDR3 bases are TGTGCCAGCACCCATCTACAGAACTCTGGAAACACCATATATTTT.

The chain couples TRBV27 to TRBJ2-5, with TRBD1 identical over 7 bases. V trimming: 8 bases; J trimming: 7 bases; junction bases outside the gene matches: 10. The CDR3 spans 13 residues. Germline V lookup: CDR1 MNHEY, CDR2 SMNVEV (reference sequence). CDR3 DNA: TGTGCCAGCGCTGGGACAGCTGAGGGGACCCAGTACTTC. This encodes CASAGTAEGTQYF.

The V gene is TRBV27, the J gene TRBJ1-1; D gene ambiguous. The CDR3 has 12 amino acids. V dropped 3 bases and J dropped 4 bases, with 6 bases sitting between them. Germline CDR1 MNHEY, CDR2 SMNVEV (reference sequence). CDR3 region: CASSFLGTEAFF. The CDR3 bases are TGTGCCAGCAGTTTTCTAGGCACTGAAGCTTTCTTT.

The chain combines TRBV4-1 with TRBJ2-2, with D maybe TRBD2 (6 bases). Germline CDR1 MGHRA, CDR2 YSYEKL. CDR3 length: 16 amino acids. The V gene lost 6 bases and the J gene lost 1 base, with 15 bases spanning the gap. The CDR3 region is CASRLEAGQNTGELFF. DNA of the CDR3: TGCGCCAGCAGACTCGAAGCGGGTCAGAACACCGGGGAGCTGTTTTTT.

J is TRBJ2-2 and V is TRBV7-9; 7 bases are shared with TRBD2. Germline V gives CDR1 SEHNR, CDR2 FQNEAQ (reference sequence). The junction had 1 base not matched to a gene; V was cut back by 0 bases and J by 6 bases. This CDR3 comprises 14 residues. The CDR3 reads CASSLARGAGELFF. The CDR3 nucleotides are TGTGCCAGCAGCTTAGCTCGGGGGGCCGGGGAGCTGTTTTTT.

This rearrangement joins TRBV5-1 to TRBJ2-7; TRBD2 is a possible D gene (7 bases). CDR1 and CDR2 from the germline V gene are SGHRS and YFSETQ. Trimming stripped 4 bases from V and 6 bases from J, with 20 bases between. This CDR3 comprises 15 residues. The chain's CDR3 is CASSESGDQGFEQYF. The CDR3 DNA is TGCGCCAGCAGCGAGAGCGGGGATCAGGGGTTCGAGCAGTACTTC.